The clone carrying this T cell receptor (beta chain) was seen only once. As yet, its antigen is unknown. Because the CDR3's place on the DNA is in doubt, the DNA is left out and the CDR3 is given as listed by TCRdb. Assay runs were performed at deep level. TCRdb's copy holds only in-frame clones and misses some; the assay was immunoSEQ multiplex PCR. The data show about 1.5 million clones, approximately 98% seen once. CDR1 and CDR2 (germline): SGHDT, YYEEEE. The CDR3 region is 16 residues in length, termini included. This entry comes from a study of shared clonotypes between healthy human individuals. Study-wide points: Depth of sequencing was expected to influence donor clonotype sharing. Among non-shared clonotypes, generation probabilities were lower than among those shared by all four donors.

The source material was naive CD4+ T cells sorted from blood. The subset: CD45RA+ positively selected. The chain uses TRBV5-6 and TRBJ2-1; the tabulated D call, TRBD2, remains unverified against the DNA. The TCR originated in a young man in good health. The chain's CDR3 is CASSFGNGGKYNEQFF.